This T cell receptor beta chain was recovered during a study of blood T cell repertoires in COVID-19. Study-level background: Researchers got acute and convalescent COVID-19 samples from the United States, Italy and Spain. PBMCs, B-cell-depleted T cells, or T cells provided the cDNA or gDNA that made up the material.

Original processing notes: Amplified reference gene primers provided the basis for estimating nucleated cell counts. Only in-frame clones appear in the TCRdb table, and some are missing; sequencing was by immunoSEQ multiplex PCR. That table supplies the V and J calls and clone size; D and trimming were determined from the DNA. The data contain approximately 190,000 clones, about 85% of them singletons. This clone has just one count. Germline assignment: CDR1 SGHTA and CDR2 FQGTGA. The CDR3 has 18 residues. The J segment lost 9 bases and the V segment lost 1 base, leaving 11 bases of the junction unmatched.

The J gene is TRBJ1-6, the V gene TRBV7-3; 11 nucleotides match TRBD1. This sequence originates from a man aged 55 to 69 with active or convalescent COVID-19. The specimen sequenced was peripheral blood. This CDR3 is CASSLIYRDRGLSSPLHF. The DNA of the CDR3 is TGTGCCAGCAGCTTAATATATAGGGACAGGGGGTTGAGTTCACCCCTCCACTTT.